This TCR beta chain was documented in a study of radiation and T cells in renal cell carcinoma. Study in general: Nephrectomy followed 15 Gy stereotactic body radiation by 4 weeks.

Time point noted: baseline pretreatment blood. Sample treatment: 15 Gy SBRT to primary tumor, nephrectomy 4 weeks later. This renal cell carcinoma was of the clear cell type. Comment on this clone: Its antigen is not known.

Germline lookup yields CDR1 SNHLY and CDR2 FYNNEI. The V end was cut by 6 bases, the J end by 4 bases, with 16 bases between. CDR3 length: 15 residues. General study points: Pretreatment tumor biopsies were lacking, so baseline clonotypes are unknown. In blood, top tumor clones expanded by 2 weeks, shrinking by 4.

The data were produced by immunoSEQ multiplex PCR, yet TCRdb's version contains in-frame clones alone and is incomplete. The sample lists about 130,000 clones, about 88% seen once, with more than 10% in the top ten. This chain links TRBV2 with TRBJ1-5; D gene uncertain. The starting material was blood, obtained from a patient whose treatment included radiotherapy and nephrectomy. The source is a woman aged 50 to 60 with renal cell carcinoma. The CDR3 bases are TGTGCCAGCAGACTCCCAGGAGGAATTAATCAGCCCCAGCATTTT. It encodes CASRLPGGINQPQHF. The full variable domain, rest sourced from reference TRBV2 and TRBJ1-5, is EPEVTQTPSHQVTQMGQEVILRCVPISNHLYFYWYRQILGQKVEFLVSFYNNEISEKSEIFDDQFSVERPDGSNFTLKIRSTKLEDSAMYFCASRLPGGINQPQHFGDGTRLSIL.